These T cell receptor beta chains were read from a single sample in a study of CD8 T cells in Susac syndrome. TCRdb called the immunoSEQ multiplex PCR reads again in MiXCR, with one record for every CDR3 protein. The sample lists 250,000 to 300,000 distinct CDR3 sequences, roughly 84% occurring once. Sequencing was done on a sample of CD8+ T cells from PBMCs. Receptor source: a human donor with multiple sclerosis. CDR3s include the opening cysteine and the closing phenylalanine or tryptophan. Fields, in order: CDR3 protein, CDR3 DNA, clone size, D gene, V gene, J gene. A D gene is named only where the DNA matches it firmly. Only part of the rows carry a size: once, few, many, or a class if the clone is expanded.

CASSRTGGDEQYF,TGTGCCAGCAGTCGGACAGGGGGCGACGAGCAGTACTTC,once,TRBD1,TRBV28,TRBJ2-7
CASSDTGHSSYEQYF,TGTGCCAGCAGCGATACGGGACACAGCTCCTACGAGCAGTACTTC,once,NA,TRBV5-6,TRBJ2-7
CASGLARRAGENNEQFF,TGTGCTAGTGGTTTGGCCAGAAGAGCGGGAGAGAACAATGAGCAGTTCTTC,NA,TRBD2,TRBV12-5,TRBJ2-1
CASSLTSGRADSGANVLTF,TGTGCCAGCAGCTTAACTAGCGGGAGGGCTGACTCTGGGGCCAACGTCCTGACTTTC,NA,TRBD2,TRBV7-3,TRBJ2-6
CASSLGPGDHGDNQPQHF,TGCGCCAGCAGCCTTGGTCCGGGGGACCACGGAGACAATCAGCCCCAGCATTTT,NA,NA,TRBV5-1,TRBJ1-5
CASGGLAGVHEQYF,TGTGCCAGCGGGGGACTAGCGGGAGTTCACGAGCAGTACTTC,NA,TRBD2,TRBV2,TRBJ2-7
CSARDSGQGLDTQYF,TGCAGTGCTAGAGATTCCGGACAGGGGCTAGATACGCAGTATTTT,NA,TRBD1,TRBV20-1,TRBJ2-3
CAISLPDPGIYGYTF,TGTGCCATCAGTCTGCCCGACCCGGGAATATATGGCTACACCTTC,NA,NA,TRBV10-3,TRBJ1-2
CASSLRAGVARGLAADEQFF,TGTGCCAGCAGTTTGAGGGCAGGGGTGGCCAGGGGACTAGCGGCGGATGAGCAGTTCTTC,NA,TRBD2,TRBV28,TRBJ2-1
CASSQDGSGFSYEQYF,TGTGCCAGCAGCCAAGATGGAAGCGGCTTCTCCTACGAGCAGTACTTC,NA,NA,TRBV4-2,TRBJ2-7
CASSDPGGSYNEQFF,TGTGCCAGCAGTGACCCCGGGGGCTCCTACAATGAGCAGTTCTTC,NA,NA,TRBV6-4,TRBJ2-1
CASSLDRVNTGELFF,TGTGCCAGCAGTTTAGACAGGGTGAACACCGGGGAGCTGTTTTTT,NA,NA,TRBV12-3/TRBV12-4,TRBJ2-2
CANSGHEGADTQYF,TGTGCCAACAGTGGCCATGAGGGCGCAGATACGCAGTATTTT,NA,NA,TRBV2,TRBJ2-3
CASSLGGQGAYNEQFF,TGTGCCAGCAGCTTGGGGGGACAGGGGGCCTACAATGAGCAGTTCTTC,once,TRBD1,TRBV5-6,TRBJ2-1
CASSARSEQYF,TGTGCCAGTAGTGCCCGTAGCGAGCAGTACTTC,few,NA,TRBV19,TRBJ2-7
CASSLRGEGLYNEQFF,TGTGCCAGCAGTTTGAGGGGCGAGGGTTTATACAATGAGCAGTTCTTC,NA,NA,TRBV27,TRBJ2-1
CASTTGTSGSYETQYF,TGTGCCAGCACCACCGGGACTAGCGGTTCGTACGAGACCCAGTACTTC,once,TRBD2,TRBV2,TRBJ2-5
CASSFYGGDNEQFF,TGTGCCAGCAGCTTTTACGGGGGGGACAATGAGCAGTTCTTC,once,TRBD2,TRBV5-4,TRBJ2-1
CASSWGLYNEQFF,TGTGCCAGCAGCTGGGGACTATACAATGAGCAGTTCTTC,few,TRBD2,TRBV6-5,TRBJ2-1
CASSAPPFSGSTDTQYF,TGTGCCAGCAGCGCGCCCCCTTTTAGCGGAAGCACAGATACGCAGTATTTT,NA,NA,TRBV7-6,TRBJ2-3
CASSQDPTGLDSPLHF,TGTGCCAGCAGCCAAGACCCGACAGGGTTGGATTCACCCCTCCACTTT,NA,TRBD1,TRBV7-2,TRBJ1-6
CASSFPGQGNTEAFF,TGTGCCAGCAGTTTCCCGGGACAGGGGAACACTGAAGCTTTCTTT,few,TRBD1,TRBV6-5,TRBJ1-1
CSARDLNSGFYNEQFF,TGCAGTGCTAGAGATCTAAATAGCGGGTTCTACAATGAGCAGTTCTTC,NA,TRBD2,TRBV20-1,TRBJ2-1
CASSLPLGAGEYNEQFF,TGTGCCAGCAGCTTGCCCTTAGGAGCGGGAGAGTACAATGAGCAGTTCTTC,NA,TRBD2,TRBV7-9,TRBJ2-1
CASSLTYWAGSSYEQYF,TGTGCCAGCAGCTTAACTTATTGGGCGGGAAGCTCCTACGAGCAGTACTTC,once,NA,TRBV7-2,TRBJ2-7
CASRIGVGMNTEAFF,TGTGCCAGTAGAATTGGGGTCGGGATGAACACTGAAGCTTTCTTT,NA,NA,TRBV19,TRBJ1-1
CASSSSGSYNEQFF,TGTGCCAGCAGTTCTAGCGGGTCCTACAATGAGCAGTTCTTC,NA,TRBD2,TRBV27,TRBJ2-1
CASSQGRLGRERDTQYF,TGTGCCAGCAGCCAGGGGCGACTCGGGCGGGAGAGAGATACGCAGTATTTT,NA,NA,TRBV7-8,TRBJ2-3
CASSLRTTTSHEQYF,TGTGCCAGCAGTCTCCGGACTACTACCTCCCACGAGCAGTACTTC,NA,NA,TRBV28,TRBJ2-7
CASSLTREQPRYGYTF,TGTGCCAGCAGTTTAACTAGGGAACAGCCGCGCTATGGCTACACCTTC,NA,NA,TRBV28,TRBJ1-2
CASSLGVAPYEQYF,TGTGCCAGCAGTTTAGGGGTTGCCCCCTACGAGCAGTACTTC,NA,NA,TRBV6-5,TRBJ2-7
CASSDPTRGYSQPQHF,TGTGCCAGCAGTGACCCGACCCGAGGTTACAGTCAGCCCCAGCATTTT,NA,NA,TRBV6-1,TRBJ1-5
CATGDASGMGNEQFF,TGTGCCACCGGGGATGCTAGCGGGATGGGGAATGAGCAGTTCTTC,NA,TRBD2,TRBV15,TRBJ2-1